These 2 T cell receptor beta chains originate from one sample sequenced in a study of blood T cell repertoires in COVID-19 (dated by TCRdb to 2018 to 2021). The library was made by the immunoSEQ multiplex PCR assay. What TCRdb holds here is the immuneACCESS table cut down to in-frame rearrangements. Part of the clones is not present; checked against another copy, under half of the missing clones reflect an unresolved V gene, and the others are unexplained. This sample lists some 310,000 clones; roughly 90% were detected once. The ten largest clonotypes hold around 0.96% of the sample. The material sequenced was peripheral blood. These TCRs come from a woman in her 40s with COVID-19, enrolled during active disease.

This rearrangement joins TRBV7-2 to TRBJ1-4; 10 nucleotides agree with TRBD1. With 4 bases clipped from V and 6 bases from J, the junction kept 5 bases outside the gene matches. This CDR3 region has 15 residues. In germline, CDR1 is SGHTA, CDR2 FQGNSA. The CDR3 DNA reads TGTGCCAGCAGCTCGACAGGGGGCGCATATGAAAAACTGTTTTTT. Translated: CASSSTGGAYEKLFF.

As concerns this clone: The sample carries other DNA sequences with the same CDR3. The V and J genes are TRBV2 and TRBJ2-5; D is possibly TRBD2 (5 bases). The CDR3 is 12 amino acids. CDR1 is SNHLY, CDR2 FYNNEI, per germline. Trimming stripped 4 bases from V and 5 bases from J, with 8 bases between. The CDR3 sequence: CASSASGETQYF. The CDR3 nucleotides are TGTGCCAGCAGTGCTTCGGGGGAGACCCAGTACTTC.